Below, 7 T cell receptor beta chains from the same sample are listed, as sequenced in a study of early T cells in non-severe SARS-CoV-2 infection. Via MiXCR, TCRdb re-called the 5' RACE reads, giving one row per CDR3 protein. The sample carries tens of thousands of distinct CDR3 sequences, about 6% recorded once. Specimen: whole blood. These TCRs come from an adult who was a healthcare worker with PCR-confirmed SARS-CoV-2 infection or an uninfected control (not recorded which).

This clonotype appeared a few times. The genes are TRBV20-1 and TRBJ2-5; TRBD2 matches at 7 bases. Germline V gene sequence: CDR1 DFQATT, CDR2 SNEGSKA (reference sequence). The CDR3 runs to 13 residues. The ends lost 8 bases at V and 2 bases at J; junction bases unmatched: 8. CDR3 sequence (DNA): TGCAGTATCGCCGGGACTAATCAAGAGACCCAGTACTTC. It specifies CSIAGTNQETQYF.

This clonotype appeared many times. The chain couples TRBV7-9 to TRBJ1-5; no definite D call. This CDR3 comprises 14 residues. V lost 3 bases, J lost 2 bases, and 8 bases lay in between. Germline V lookup: CDR1 SEHNR, CDR2 FQNEAQ (reference sequence). The CDR3 reads CASSLAVGNQPQHF. In nucleotides, the CDR3 is TGTGCCAGCAGCTTGGCTGTGGGCAATCAGCCCCAGCATTTT.

This clonotype was recorded at least ten times. The chain carries TRBV12-3 or TRBV12-4 and TRBJ2-2; weak D call: TRBD1 (5 bases). The V end was cut by 2 bases, the J end by 3 bases, with 10 bases between. The CDR3 spans 15 residues. CDR3 amino acids: CASSLTQGDTGELFF. The CDR3 nucleotides are TGTGCCAGCAGTTTAACGCAGGGTGACACCGGGGAGCTGTTTTTT.

This clonotype was observed at least ten times. The CDR3 DNA follows: TGTGCCAGCAGTGTCAACGACAGGGGCTACTCTGGGGCCAACGTCCTGACTTTC. It translates to CASSVNDRGYSGANVLTF. The chain employs TRBV2 and TRBJ2-6, with 8 bases identical to TRBD1. V lost 4 bases, J lost 0 bases, and 8 bases stayed unmatched. The CDR3 is made up of 18 amino acids. Germline assignment: CDR1 SNHLY and CDR2 FYNNEI.

The gene calls are TRBV19 and TRBJ1-2; TRBD1 aligns across 7 bases. The ends lost 5 bases at V and 0 bases at J; junction bases unmatched: 6. Germline V lookup: CDR1 LNHDA, CDR2 SQIVND (reference sequence). There are 15 residues in the CDR3. CDR3: CASSPPGTANYGYTF. CDR3 sequence (DNA): TGTGCCAGTAGTCCGCCCGGGACAGCTAACTATGGCTACACCTTC.

At least ten counts were recorded for this clonotype. The chain recombines TRBV3-1 with TRBJ1-2; a weak D match, TRBD1 (6 bases). This CDR3 spans 12 amino acids. The V end lost 5 bases, the J end lost 12 bases, and 16 bases lay between the germline ends. CDR1 and CDR2 (germline): LGHDT, YNNKEL (reference sequence). The CDR3 sequence is CASSGDRIRHTF. The CDR3 bases are TGTGCCAGCAGCGGAGACAGGATCCGGCACACCTTC.

This clonotype was observed at least ten times. The rearrangement links TRBV4-2 to TRBJ2-7, with TRBD2 identical over 7 bases. CDR3 length: 15 residues. CDR1 LGHNA and CDR2 YNFKEQ come from the germline V gene. V shed 1 base, J shed 2 bases, and the junction held 5 bases outside the gene matches. The CDR3 DNA reads as TGTGCCAGCAGCCAAGGGGCTGCGGGAGCCTACGAGCAGTACTTC. It encodes CASSQGAAGAYEQYF.